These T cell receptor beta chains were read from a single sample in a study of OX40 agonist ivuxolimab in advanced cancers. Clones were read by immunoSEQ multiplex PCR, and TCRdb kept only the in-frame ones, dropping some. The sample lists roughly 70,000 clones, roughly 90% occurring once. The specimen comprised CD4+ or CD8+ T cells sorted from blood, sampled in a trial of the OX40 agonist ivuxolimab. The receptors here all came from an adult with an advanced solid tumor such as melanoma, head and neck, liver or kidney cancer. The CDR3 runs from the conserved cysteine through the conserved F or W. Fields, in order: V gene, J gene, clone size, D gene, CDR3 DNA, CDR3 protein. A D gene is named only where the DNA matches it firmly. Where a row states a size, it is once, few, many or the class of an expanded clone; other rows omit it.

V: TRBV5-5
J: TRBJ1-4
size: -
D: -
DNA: TGTGCCAGCAGCAGAGAGGCAGCTTTTGGGGAAAAACTGTTTTTT
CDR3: CASSREAAFGEKLFF

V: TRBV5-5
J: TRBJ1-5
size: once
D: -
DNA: TGTGCCAGCAGTGGGGCTTCGGGCAATCAGCCCCAGCATTTT
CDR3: CASSGASGNQPQHF

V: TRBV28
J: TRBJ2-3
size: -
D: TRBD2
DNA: TGTGCCAGCAGTTTTTTAGCGGGAGTAGGAGATACGCAGTATTTT
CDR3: CASSFLAGVGDTQYF

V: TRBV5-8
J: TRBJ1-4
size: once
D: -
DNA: TGTGCCAGCAGCTCCCCAGGGGCGGCTAATGAAAAACTGTTTTTT
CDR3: CASSSPGAANEKLFF

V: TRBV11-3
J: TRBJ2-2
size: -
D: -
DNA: TGTGCCAGCAGCTTAAGTAACACCGGGGAGCTGTTTTTT
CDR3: CASSLSNTGELFF

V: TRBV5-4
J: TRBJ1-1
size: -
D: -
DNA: TGTGCCAGCAGCTTGGAGGGCCCAGGGACTGAAGCTTTCTTT
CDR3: CASSLEGPGTEAFF

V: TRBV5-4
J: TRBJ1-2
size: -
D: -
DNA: TGTGCCAGCAGCTTGAACAGGGCGTATGGCTACACCTTC
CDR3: CASSLNRAYGYTF

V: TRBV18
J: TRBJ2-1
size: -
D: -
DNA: TGTGCCAGCTCCCCCACCGGAAGGCAGTTCTTC
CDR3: CASSPTGRQFF

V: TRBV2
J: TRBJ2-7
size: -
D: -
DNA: TGTGCCAGCAGTGAAATTGGTCCAAACACCTACGAGCAGTACTTC
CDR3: CASSEIGPNTYEQYF

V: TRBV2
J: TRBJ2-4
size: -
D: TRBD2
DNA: TGTGCCAGCAGGGGACTAGCGGGAACACACCGAAACATTCAGTACTTC
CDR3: CASRGLAGTHRNIQYF

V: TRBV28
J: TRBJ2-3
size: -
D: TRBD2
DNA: TGTGCCAGCAGTACGATAGCGGGAGTGATGAATACGCAGTATTTT
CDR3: CASSTIAGVMNTQYF

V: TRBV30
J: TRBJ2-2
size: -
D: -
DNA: TGTGCCTGGAGCCGAAACTACAGGGGGACTAACACTTATGATAAGAACACCGGGGAGCTGTTTTTT
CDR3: CAWSRNYRGTNTYDKNTGELFF

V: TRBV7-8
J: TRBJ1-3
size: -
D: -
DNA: TGTGCCAGCAGCCCCTCAGACCGGGACCCTGGAAACACCATATATTTT
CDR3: CASSPSDRDPGNTIYF

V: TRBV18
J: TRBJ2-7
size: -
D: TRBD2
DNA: TGTGCCAGCTCGGGACTAGCGGGAGGCGAGCAGTACTTC
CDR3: CASSGLAGGEQYF

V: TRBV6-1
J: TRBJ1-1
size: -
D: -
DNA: TGTGCCAGCAGTGAACTCGGAGGGCTGAACACTGAAGCTTTCTTT
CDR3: CASSELGGLNTEAFF

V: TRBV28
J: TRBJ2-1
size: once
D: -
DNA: TGTGCCAGCAGTTTCCACAGGCCGGCCTACAATGAGCAGTTCTTC
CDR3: CASSFHRPAYNEQFF

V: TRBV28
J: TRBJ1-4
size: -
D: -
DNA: TGTGCCAGCAGTTCTCCCAGGGCCCCTAATGAAAAACTGTTTTTT
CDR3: CASSSPRAPNEKLFF

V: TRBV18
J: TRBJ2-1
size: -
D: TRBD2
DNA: TGTGCCAGCTCACCATCGTGGGGAGGACCCGGGACTAGCGGGAATAATGAGCAGTTCTTC
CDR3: CASSPSWGGPGTSGNNEQFF

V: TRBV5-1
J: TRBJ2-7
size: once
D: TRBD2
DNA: TGCGCCAGCAGCCCACGGACTAGCGGTAAAACCTACGAGCAGTACTTC
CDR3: CASSPRTSGKTYEQYF

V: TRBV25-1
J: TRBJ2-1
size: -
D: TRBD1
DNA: TGTGCCAGCAGTGCACGACAGGGGGCGAGGAATGAGCAGTTCTTC
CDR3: CASSARQGARNEQFF

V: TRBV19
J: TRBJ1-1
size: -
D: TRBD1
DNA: TGTGCCAGTAGTAAGGACAGGGAATGGGGCACTGAAGCTTTCTTT
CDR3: CASSKDREWGTEAFF

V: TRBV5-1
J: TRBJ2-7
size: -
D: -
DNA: TGCGCCAGCAGCCAGGGGCAGGGGCCCTCCTACGAGCAGTACTTC
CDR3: CASSQGQGPSYEQYF

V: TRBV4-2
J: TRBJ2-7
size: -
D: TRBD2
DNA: TGTGCCAGCAGCCAAGATCCTAGCGGGCCTTACGAGCAGTACTTC
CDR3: CASSQDPSGPYEQYF

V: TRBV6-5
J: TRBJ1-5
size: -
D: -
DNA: TGTGCCAGCAGTTCCCATAATAGCAATCAGCCCCAGCATTTT
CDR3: CASSSHNSNQPQHF

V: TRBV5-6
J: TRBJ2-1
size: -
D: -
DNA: TGTGCCAGCAGCATCCGACAGGCCTCCTACAATGAGCAGTTCTTC
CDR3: CASSIRQASYNEQFF

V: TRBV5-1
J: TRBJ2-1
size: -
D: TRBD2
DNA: TGCGCCAGCAGCTTGGGACTAGCGGGAGGGAGGAATGAGCAGTTCTTC
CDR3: CASSLGLAGGRNEQFF

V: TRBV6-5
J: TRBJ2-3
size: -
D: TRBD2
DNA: TGTGCCAGCAGTTACACTCCCGGGACTAGCGGGACGCAGTATTTT
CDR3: CASSYTPGTSGTQYF

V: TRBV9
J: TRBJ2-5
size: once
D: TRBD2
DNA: TGTGCCAGCGGGCCTAGCGGGATCTTAGGAGAGACCCAGTACTTC
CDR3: CASGPSGILGETQYF

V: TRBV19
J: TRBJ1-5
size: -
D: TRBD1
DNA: TGTGCCACATCCCCGGACAGGGATCTTCAGCCCCAGCATTTT
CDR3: CATSPDRDLQPQHF

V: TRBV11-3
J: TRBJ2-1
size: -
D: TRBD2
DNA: TGTGCCAGCAGCCCCCGGGAGGCTCGCTACAATGAGCAGTTCTTC
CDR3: CASSPREARYNEQFF

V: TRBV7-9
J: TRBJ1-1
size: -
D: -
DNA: TGTGCCAGCAGCCCTGGGACGGGCAAGAACACTGAAGCTTTCTTT
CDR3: CASSPGTGKNTEAFF

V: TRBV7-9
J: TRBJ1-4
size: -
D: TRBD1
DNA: TGTGCCAGCAGCTTTGGGAGGACAGGGGGGAGAGAAAAACTGTTTTTT
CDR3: CASSFGRTGGREKLFF

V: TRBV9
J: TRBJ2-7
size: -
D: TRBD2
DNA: TGTGCCAGCAGCGAAAGGGCGGGAGTCGGCTACGAGCAGTACTTC
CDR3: CASSERAGVGYEQYF

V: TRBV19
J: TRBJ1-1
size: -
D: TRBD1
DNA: TGTGCCAGTAGTGGCCGGGACAGCGACACTGAAGCTTTCTTT
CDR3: CASSGRDSDTEAFF

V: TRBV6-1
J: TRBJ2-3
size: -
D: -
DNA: TGTGCCAGCACCCGAACGGGTGCTAGCACAGATACGCAGTATTTT
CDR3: CASTRTGASTDTQYF

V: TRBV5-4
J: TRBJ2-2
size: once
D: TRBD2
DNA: TGTGCCAGCACCGTAAGCGGGAGAGGGTCCGGGGAGCTGTTTTTT
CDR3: CASTVSGRGSGELFF

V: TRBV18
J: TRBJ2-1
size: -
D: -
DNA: TGTGCCAGCTCACCACCCGTCTATGGGGAGCAGTTCTTC
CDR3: CASSPPVYGEQFF

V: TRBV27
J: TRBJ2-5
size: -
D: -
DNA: TGTGCCAGCAGGCTGTATGGACAAGAGACCCAGTACTTC
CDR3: CASRLYGQETQYF

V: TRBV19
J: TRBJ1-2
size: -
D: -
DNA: TGTGCCAGTAGTATTACGTCGGCCCTCACCGGCTACACCTTC
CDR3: CASSITSALTGYTF

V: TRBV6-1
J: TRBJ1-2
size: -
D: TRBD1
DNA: TGTGCCAGCAGCACAGACAGGGGGCACTATGGCTACACCTTC
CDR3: CASSTDRGHYGYTF

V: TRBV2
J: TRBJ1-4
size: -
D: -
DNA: TGTGCCAGCACCTCTATGGGGGTGCCGGGTGAAAAACTGTTTTTT
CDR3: CASTSMGVPGEKLFF

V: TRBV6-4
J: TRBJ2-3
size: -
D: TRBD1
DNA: TGTGCCAGCCGCCGGGACAGGGCCACAGATACGCAGTATTTT
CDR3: CASRRDRATDTQYF

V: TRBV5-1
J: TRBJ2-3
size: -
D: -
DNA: TGCGCCAGCAGCGGCGCTAGCACAGATACGCAGTATTTT
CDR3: CASSGASTDTQYF

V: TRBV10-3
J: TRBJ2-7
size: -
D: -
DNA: TGTGCCATCAGTGAGCTTAGCGGTAGCTCCTACGAGCAGTACTTC
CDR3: CAISELSGSSYEQYF

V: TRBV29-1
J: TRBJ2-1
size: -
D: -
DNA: TGCAGCTTGAATGGTCGAGGGGTCCCCTACAATGAGCAGTTCTTC
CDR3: CSLNGRGVPYNEQFF

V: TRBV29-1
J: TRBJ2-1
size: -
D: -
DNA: TGCAGCGTTGGAGAGACCGCCTACAATGAGCAGTTCTTC
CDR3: CSVGETAYNEQFF

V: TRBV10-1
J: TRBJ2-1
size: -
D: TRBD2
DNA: TGCGCCAGTAGTCTAGCGGCAGACAATGAGCAGTTCTTC
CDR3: CASSLAADNEQFF

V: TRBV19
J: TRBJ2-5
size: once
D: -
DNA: TGTGCCAGTAGTAGAGGAGAGAGGGGGGAGACCCAGTACTTC
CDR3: CASSRGERGETQYF

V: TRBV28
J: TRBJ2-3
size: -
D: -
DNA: TGTGCCAGCAGTTTAACGGGTGCTGGTGGCGGAACGCAGTATTTT
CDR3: CASSLTGAGGGTQYF

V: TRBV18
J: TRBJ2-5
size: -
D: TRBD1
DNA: TGTGCCAGCTCACCGCTGACAGGGGGCGGTAGTATGGAGACCCAGTACTTC
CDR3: CASSPLTGGGSMETQYF

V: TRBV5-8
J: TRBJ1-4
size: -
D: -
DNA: TGTGCCAGCAGCTCCTCCGGGGGATGGGAAAAACTGTTTTTT
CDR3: CASSSSGGWEKLFF

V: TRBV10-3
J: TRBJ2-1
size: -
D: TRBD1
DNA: TGTGCCATCTGGACAGGGAGCTCCTACAATGAGCAGTTCTTC
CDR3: CAIWTGSSYNEQFF